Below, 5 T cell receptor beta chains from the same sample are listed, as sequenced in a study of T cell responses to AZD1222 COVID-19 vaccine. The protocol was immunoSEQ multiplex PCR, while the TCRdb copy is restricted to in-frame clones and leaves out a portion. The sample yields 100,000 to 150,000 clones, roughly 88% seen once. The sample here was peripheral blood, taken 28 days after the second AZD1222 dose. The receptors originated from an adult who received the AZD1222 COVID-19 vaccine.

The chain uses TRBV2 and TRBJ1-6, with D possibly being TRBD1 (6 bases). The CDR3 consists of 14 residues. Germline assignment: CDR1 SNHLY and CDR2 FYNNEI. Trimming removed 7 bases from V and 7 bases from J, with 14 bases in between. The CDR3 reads CASTGTQGNSPLHF. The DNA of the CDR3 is TGTGCCAGCACGGGGACACAGGGAAATTCACCCCTCCACTTT.

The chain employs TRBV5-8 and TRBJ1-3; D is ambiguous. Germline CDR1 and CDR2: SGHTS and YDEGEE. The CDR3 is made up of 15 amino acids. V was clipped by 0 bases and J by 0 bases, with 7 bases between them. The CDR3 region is CASSLGQSSGNTIYF. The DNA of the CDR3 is TGTGCCAGCAGCTTGGGGCAGAGCTCTGGAAACACCATATATTTT.

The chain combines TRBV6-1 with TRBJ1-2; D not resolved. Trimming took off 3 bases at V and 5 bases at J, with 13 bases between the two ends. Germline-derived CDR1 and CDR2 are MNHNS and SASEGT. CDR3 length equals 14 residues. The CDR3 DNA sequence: TGTGCCAGCAGTGAGGTAGCCGTTCTGTATGGCTACACCTTC. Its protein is CASSEVAVLYGYTF.

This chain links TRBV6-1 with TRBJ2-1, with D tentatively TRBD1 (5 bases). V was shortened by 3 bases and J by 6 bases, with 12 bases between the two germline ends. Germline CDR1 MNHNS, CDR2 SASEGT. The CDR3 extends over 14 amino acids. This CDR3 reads CASSDRVRVNEQFF. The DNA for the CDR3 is TGTGCCAGCAGTGACAGGGTTCGGGTCAATGAGCAGTTCTTC.

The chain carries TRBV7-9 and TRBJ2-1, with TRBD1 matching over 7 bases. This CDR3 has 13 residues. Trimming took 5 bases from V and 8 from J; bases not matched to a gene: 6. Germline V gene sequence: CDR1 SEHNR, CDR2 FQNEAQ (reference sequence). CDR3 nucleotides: TGTGCCAGCAGCCCGGGGACAGTCTATGAGCAGTTCTTC. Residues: CASSPGTVYEQFF.